This TCR beta chain was sequenced in a study of blood T cell repertoires in COVID-19. Germline V gives CDR1 MDHEN, CDR2 SYDVKM. The CDR3 has 15 amino acids. Trimming took off 6 bases at V and 2 bases at J, with 17 bases between the two ends. Profiling relied on immunoSEQ multiplex PCR, and the TCRdb table lists in-frame clones only, not all of them. Of tens of thousands of clones listed, 75% to 80% are singletons. The source material was peripheral blood. This chain links TRBV28 with TRBJ2-7, with TRBD1 as a possible D gene (6 bases). The sequence was collected from a human donor in a cohort sampled during active COVID-19. CDR3 sequence: CASSPPGATTYEQYF. CDR3 sequence (DNA): TGTGCCAGCAGCCCCCCAGGGGCCACCACCTACGAGCAGTACTTC.